A selection of T cell receptor beta chains follows, all from one sample in a study of blood T cell repertoires in COVID-19. Assay: immunoSEQ multiplex PCR; the TCRdb copy retains only in-frame clones and omits some. The table records a few hundred thousand clones, more than 80% of them present only once. What was sequenced was peripheral blood. These receptors originate from a woman aged 25 to 39 with active or convalescent COVID-19. CDR3s include the opening cysteine and the closing phenylalanine or tryptophan. The D gene is left open where the match is weak. Part of the rows lack a size; the others show once, few, many or a class for expanded clones.

CASSPQGAWETQYF,TGTGCCAGCTCACCACAGGGGGCTTGGGAGACCCAGTACTTC,TRBD1,TRBJ2-5,TRBV18,.
CASRGDRGYSGYTF,TGTGCCAGCAGGGGGGACAGGGGGTATAGTGGCTACACCTTC,TRBD1,TRBJ1-2,TRBV7-2,.
CASSLWRGLAGGTETQYF,TGTGCCAGCAGTCTTTGGAGGGGACTAGCGGGGGGTACGGAGACCCAGTACTTC,TRBD2,TRBJ2-5,TRBV28,.
CASSLRGGTEAFF,TGTGCCAGCAGCTTAAGGGGGGGAACTGAAGCTTTCTTT,.,TRBJ1-1,TRBV7-6,.
CASSLRGLAGDYSGANVLTF,TGCGCCAGCAGCTTGAGAGGACTAGCGGGGGACTATTCTGGGGCCAACGTCCTGACTTTC,TRBD2,TRBJ2-6,TRBV5-1,.
CASSPPGTGAYEQYF,TGTGCCAGCAGTCCTCCCGGGACAGGGGCCTACGAGCAGTACTTC,TRBD1,TRBJ2-7,TRBV28,.
CASSADRAYYEQYF,TGTGCCAGCAGTGCAGACAGAGCTTACTACGAGCAGTACTTC,.,TRBJ2-7,TRBV6-4,.
CASSSLRSYEQYF,TGTGCCAGCAGTTCCCTCCGGTCCTACGAGCAGTACTTC,.,TRBJ2-7,TRBV6-5,few
CASSLNSPRITGELFF,TGTGCCAGCAGCTTAAACTCCCCACGTATCACCGGGGAGCTGTTTTTT,.,TRBJ2-2,TRBV7-3,.
CASSPHEGTEAFF,TGTGCCAGCTCACCACACGAGGGTACTGAAGCTTTCTTT,.,TRBJ1-1,TRBV18,.
CASRTGGAHNEQFF,TGTGCCAGCAGGACCGGGGGGGCTCACAATGAGCAGTTCTTC,TRBD2,TRBJ2-1,TRBV7-2,once
CASSPGQINSPLHF,TGTGCCAGCAGTCCGGGACAGATTAATTCACCCCTCCACTTT,TRBD1,TRBJ1-6,TRBV28,.
CASSLDLNRERGNQPQHF,TGTGCCAGCAGCTTAGATCTTAACAGGGAAAGAGGAAATCAGCCCCAGCATTTT,.,TRBJ1-5,TRBV11-3,.
CASSGPPQGNYGYTF,TGTGCCAGCAGCGGCCCGCCTCAGGGAAACTATGGCTACACCTTC,.,TRBJ1-2,TRBV6-5,once
CASSYSSFSDEQYF,TGTGCCAGCAGTTACTCGTCCTTTAGCGACGAGCAGTACTTC,.,TRBJ2-7,TRBV6-2/TRBV6-3,.
CASSTPGAGHTDTQYF,TGTGCCAGCAGTACCCCCGGGGCGGGGCACACAGATACGCAGTATTTT,.,TRBJ2-3,TRBV6-2/TRBV6-3,.
CASSYSTGNTEAFF,TGTGCCAGCAGTTATTCGACAGGTAACACTGAAGCTTTCTTT,.,TRBJ1-1,TRBV6-5,.